The source of this TCR beta chain is a study of shared clonotypes between healthy human individuals. Across the study: CD4 naive and CD4 memory each took three plates per donor, while CD8 naive took two and CD8 memory one. Study observations and caveats: Against clonotypes common to all four donors, non-shared ones had lower generation probabilities.

Replicate PCRs run on sorted subsets employed approximately 0.2 ug DNA, about 27,000 T cell genomes. TCRdb's table, derived via immunoSEQ multiplex PCR, lists solely in-frame clones and lacks some. This sample has about 680,000 clones; about 92% occur once, and the top ten carry roughly 24%. CD8 cells regarded as naive lacked CD45RO, were positively chosen for CCR7, and omitted terminally differentiated effector memory CD45RA+ cells. The V gene's germline CDR1 is SQVTM and CDR2 ANQGSEA. The V end was cut by 7 bases, the J end by 4 bases, with 16 bases between. This CDR3 contains 13 residues. On this clone: What it recognizes is unknown.

This TCR came from a man under 40 in good health. V and J are TRBV29-1 and TRBJ1-1; D is perhaps TRBD1 (5 bases). The sequencing sample was made of naive CD8+ T cells sorted from blood. The CDR3 bases are TGCAGCGCCGTAGGGGTATCGGGCACTGAAGCTTTCTTT. Its translation: CSAVGVSGTEAFF.